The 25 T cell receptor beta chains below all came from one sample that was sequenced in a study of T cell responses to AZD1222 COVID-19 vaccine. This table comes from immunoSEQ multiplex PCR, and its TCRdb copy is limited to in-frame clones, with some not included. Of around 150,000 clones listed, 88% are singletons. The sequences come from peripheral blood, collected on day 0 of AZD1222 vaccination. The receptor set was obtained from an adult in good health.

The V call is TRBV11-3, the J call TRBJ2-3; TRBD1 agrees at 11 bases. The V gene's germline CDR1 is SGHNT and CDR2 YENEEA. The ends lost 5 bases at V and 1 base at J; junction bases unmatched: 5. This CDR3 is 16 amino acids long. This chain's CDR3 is CASSPGTGGRTDTQYF. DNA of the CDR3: TGTGCCAGCAGCCCCGGGACAGGGGGTCGCACAGATACGCAGTATTTT.

In nucleotides, the CDR3 is TGTGCCTGGAGTGACTGGGGGCCCACTGAAGCTTTCTTT. This sequence encodes CAWSDWGPTEAFF. The chain has TRBV30 and TRBJ1-1; TRBD1 might be the D (6 bases). Trimming took 1 base from V and 4 from J, leaving 10 bases between them. Germline-derived CDR1 and CDR2 are GTSNPN and SVGIG (reference sequence). CDR3 size: 13 residues. The full variable domain, rest sourced from reference TRBV30 and TRBJ1-1, is SQTIHQWPATLVQPVGSPLSLECTVEGTSNPNLYWYRQAAGRGLQLLFYSVGIGQISSEVPQNLSASRPQDRQFILSSKKLLLSDSGFYLCAWSDWGPTEAFFGQGTRLTVV.

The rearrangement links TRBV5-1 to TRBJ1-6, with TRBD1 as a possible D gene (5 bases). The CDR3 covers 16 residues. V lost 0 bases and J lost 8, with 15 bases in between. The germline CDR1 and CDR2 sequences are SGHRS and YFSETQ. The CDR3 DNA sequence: TGCGCCAGCAGCTTGGAATTTCAGGGAGGTTATTCACCCCTCCACTTT. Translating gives CASSLEFQGGYSPLHF.

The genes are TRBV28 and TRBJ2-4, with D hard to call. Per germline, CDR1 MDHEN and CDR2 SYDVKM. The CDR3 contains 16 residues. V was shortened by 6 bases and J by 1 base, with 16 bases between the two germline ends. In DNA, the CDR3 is TGTGCCAGCAGCCTCATCCTCTCCGGGGCCAAAAACATTCAGTACTTC. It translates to CASSLILSGAKNIQYF.

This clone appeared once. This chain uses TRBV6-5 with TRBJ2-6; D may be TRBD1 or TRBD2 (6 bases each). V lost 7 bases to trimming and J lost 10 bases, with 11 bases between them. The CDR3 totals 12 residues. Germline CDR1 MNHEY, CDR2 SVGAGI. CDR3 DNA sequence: TGTGCCAGCATCAAAGGGGGGAACGTCCTGACTTTC. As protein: CASIKGGNVLTF.

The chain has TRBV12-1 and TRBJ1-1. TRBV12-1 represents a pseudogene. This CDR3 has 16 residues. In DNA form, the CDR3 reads TGTGCCAGCAGCTCCGCTTCTTTCCCCGATAACACTGAAGCTTTCTTT. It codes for CASSSASFPDNTEAFF.

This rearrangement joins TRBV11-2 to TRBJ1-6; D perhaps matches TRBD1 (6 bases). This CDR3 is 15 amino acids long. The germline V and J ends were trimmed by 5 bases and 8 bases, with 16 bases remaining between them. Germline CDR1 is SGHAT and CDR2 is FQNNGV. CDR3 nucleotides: TGTGCCAGCAGCCCCCTCGCCAGGGGCCATTCACCCCTCCACTTT. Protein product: CASSPLARGHSPLHF.

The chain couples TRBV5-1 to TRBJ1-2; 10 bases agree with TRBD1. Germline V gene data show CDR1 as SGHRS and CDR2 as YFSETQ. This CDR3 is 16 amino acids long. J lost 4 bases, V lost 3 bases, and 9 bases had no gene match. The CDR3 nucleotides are TGCGCCAGCAGCTCCCGACAGGGGGCATCATTCTATGGCTACACCTTC. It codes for CASSSRQGASFYGYTF.

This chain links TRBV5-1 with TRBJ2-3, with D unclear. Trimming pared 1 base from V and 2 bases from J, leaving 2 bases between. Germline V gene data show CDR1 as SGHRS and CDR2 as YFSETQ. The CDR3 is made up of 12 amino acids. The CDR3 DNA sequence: TGCGCCAGCAGCTTGAACACAGATACGCAGTATTTT. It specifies CASSLNTDTQYF.

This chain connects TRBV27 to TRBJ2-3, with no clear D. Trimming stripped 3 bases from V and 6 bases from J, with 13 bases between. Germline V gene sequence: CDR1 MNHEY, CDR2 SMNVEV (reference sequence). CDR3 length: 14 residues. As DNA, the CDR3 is TGTGCCAGCAGTTTGGGTACTTTTTCCGATACGCAGTATTTT. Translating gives CASSLGTFSDTQYF.

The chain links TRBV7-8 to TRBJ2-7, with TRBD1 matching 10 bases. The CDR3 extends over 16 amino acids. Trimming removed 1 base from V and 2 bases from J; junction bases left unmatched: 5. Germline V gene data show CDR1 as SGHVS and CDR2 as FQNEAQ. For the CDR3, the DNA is TGTGCCAGCAGCTTAGGGTTAGGACAGGGGGCCTACGAGCAGTACTTC. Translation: CASSLGLGQGAYEQYF.

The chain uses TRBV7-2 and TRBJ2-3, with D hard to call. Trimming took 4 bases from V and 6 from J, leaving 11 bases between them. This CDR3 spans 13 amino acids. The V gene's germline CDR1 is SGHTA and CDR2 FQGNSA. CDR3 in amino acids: CASSYSRPDTQYF. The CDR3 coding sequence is TGTGCCAGCAGCTATAGCAGGCCCGATACGCAGTATTTT.

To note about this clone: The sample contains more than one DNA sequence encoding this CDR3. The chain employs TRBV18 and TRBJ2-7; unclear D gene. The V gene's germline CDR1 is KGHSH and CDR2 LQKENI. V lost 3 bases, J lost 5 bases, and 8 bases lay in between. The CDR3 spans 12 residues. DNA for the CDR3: TGTGCCAGCTCACCCCTGGGTGACGAGCAGTACTTC. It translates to CASSPLGDEQYF.

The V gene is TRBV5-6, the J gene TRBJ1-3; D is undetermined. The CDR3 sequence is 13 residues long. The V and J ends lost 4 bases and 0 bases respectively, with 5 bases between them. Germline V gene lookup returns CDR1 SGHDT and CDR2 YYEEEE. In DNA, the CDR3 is TGTGCCAGCAGCGGGAGCTCTGGAAACACCATATATTTT. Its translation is CASSGSSGNTIYF. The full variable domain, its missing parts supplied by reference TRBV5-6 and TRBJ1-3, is DAGVTQSPTHLIKTRGQQVTLRCSPKSGHDTVSWYQQALGQGPQFIFQYYEEEERQRGNFPDRFSGHQFPNYSSELNVNALLLGDSALYLCASSGSSGNTIYFGEGSWLTVV.

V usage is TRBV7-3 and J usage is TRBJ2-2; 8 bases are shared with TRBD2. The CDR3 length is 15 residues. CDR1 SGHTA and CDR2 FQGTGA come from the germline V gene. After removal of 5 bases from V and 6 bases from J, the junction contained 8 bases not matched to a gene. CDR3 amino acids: CASSPGTSSSGELFF. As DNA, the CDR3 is TGTGCCAGCAGCCCCGGGACTAGTAGTTCCGGGGAGCTGTTTTTT.

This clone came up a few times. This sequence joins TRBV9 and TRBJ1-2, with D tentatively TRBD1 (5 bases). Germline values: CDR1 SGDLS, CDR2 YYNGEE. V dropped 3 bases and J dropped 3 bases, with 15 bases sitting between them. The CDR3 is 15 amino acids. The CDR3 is CASSATVSLDYGYTF. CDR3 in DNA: TGTGCCAGCAGCGCGACAGTGTCCCTGGACTATGGCTACACCTTC.

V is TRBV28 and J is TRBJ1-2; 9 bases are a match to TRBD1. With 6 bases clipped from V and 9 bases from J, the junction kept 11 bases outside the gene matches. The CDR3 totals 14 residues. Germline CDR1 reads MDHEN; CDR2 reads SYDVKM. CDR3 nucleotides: TGTGCCAGCAGGTTGCACGGGACAGGGAATAGCTACACCTTC. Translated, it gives CASRLHGTGNSYTF.

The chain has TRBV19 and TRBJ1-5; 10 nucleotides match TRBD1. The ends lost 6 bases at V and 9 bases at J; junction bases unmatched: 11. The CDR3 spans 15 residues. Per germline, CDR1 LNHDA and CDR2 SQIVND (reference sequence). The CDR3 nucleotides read TGTGCCAGTAGCCAGGGACAGGGGCTGGGGGTGCCCCAGCATTTT. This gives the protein CASSQGQGLGVPQHF.

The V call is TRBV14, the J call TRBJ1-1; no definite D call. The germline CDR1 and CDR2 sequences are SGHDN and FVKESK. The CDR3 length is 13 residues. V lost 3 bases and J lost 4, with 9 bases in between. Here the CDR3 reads CASSQEISTEAFF. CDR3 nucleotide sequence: TGTGCCAGCAGCCAGGAGATTTCCACTGAAGCTTTCTTT. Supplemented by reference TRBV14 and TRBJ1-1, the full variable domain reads EAGVTQFPSHSVIEKGQTVTLRCDPISGHDNLYWYRRVMGKEIKFLLHFVKESKQDESGMPNNRFLAERTGGTYSTLKVQPAELEDSGVYFCASSQEISTEAFFGQGTRLTVV.

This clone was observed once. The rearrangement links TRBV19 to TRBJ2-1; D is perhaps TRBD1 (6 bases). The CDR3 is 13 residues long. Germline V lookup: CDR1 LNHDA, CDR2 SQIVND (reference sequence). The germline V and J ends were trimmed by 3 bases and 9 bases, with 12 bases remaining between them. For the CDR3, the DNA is TGTGCCAGTAGTATTAACAGGGACGGTGAGCAGTTCTTC. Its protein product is CASSINRDGEQFF.

The CDR3 DNA reads TGTGCCAGTAGCCTAGGAGACGGAGCTTTCTTT. Its protein product is CASSLGDGAFF. V is TRBV19 and J is TRBJ1-1, with D uncertain. Germline CDR1 and CDR2: LNHDA and SQIVND (reference sequence). This CDR3 contains 11 residues. The germline V and J ends were trimmed by 6 bases and 10 bases, with 12 bases remaining between them.

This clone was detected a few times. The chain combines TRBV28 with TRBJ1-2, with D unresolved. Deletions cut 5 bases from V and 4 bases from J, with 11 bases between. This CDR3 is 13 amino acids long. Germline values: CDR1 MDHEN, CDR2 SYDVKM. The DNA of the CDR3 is TGTGCCAGCAGTATATCACGGTTCTATGGCTACACCTTC. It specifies CASSISRFYGYTF.

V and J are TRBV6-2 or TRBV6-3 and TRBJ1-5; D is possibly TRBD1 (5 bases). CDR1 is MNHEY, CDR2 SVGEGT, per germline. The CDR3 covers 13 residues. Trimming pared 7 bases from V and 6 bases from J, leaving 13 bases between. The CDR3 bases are TGTGCCAGCACCCCCTCGGGGCTTCAGCCCCAGCATTTT. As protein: CASTPSGLQPQHF.

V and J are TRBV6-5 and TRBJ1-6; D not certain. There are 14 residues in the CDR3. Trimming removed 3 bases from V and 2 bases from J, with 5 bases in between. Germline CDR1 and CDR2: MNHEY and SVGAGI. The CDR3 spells CASSYGAYNSPLHF. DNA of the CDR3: TGTGCCAGCAGTTATGGGGCCTATAATTCACCCCTCCACTTT.

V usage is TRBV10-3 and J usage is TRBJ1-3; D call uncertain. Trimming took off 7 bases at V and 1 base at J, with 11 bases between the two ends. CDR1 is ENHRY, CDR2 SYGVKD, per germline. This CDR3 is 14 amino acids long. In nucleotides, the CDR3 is TGTGCCATCACCGGTGGGTTATCTGGAAACACCATATATTTT. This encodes CAITGGLSGNTIYF.